The rows below give T cell receptor beta chains drawn from one sample of a study of T cells in Graves' hyperthyroidism and ophthalmopathy. Using its own MiXCR run on the multiplex PCR reads, TCRdb lists one record per CDR3 protein. In the table there are fewer than 550,000 distinct CDR3 sequences, 15% to 18% of which are singletons. Sequencing was performed on blood. The source of these receptors is a woman under 30 with Graves' hyperthyroidism. Both conserved end residues are part of each CDR3. The D gene is left open where the match is weak. The listing skips clone size in some rows; elsewhere it reads once, few, many or a size class.

CDR3 DNA: TGCGCCAGCAGCCAAAGGGCAGGTAGCCAGAATGAGCAGTTCTTC
CDR3 protein: CASSQRAGSQNEQFF
clone size: .
V gene: TRBV4-1
D gene: .
J gene: TRBJ2-1

CDR3 DNA: TGTGCCAGCAGCGTAGCTCTCAGGGATTCACCCCTCCACTTT
CDR3 protein: CASSVALRDSPLHF
clone size: many
V gene: TRBV9
D gene: .
J gene: TRBJ1-6

CDR3 DNA: TGCAGTGGGAAGGATCTTCGGGGGGCCGGCACAGATACGCAGTATTTT
CDR3 protein: CSGKDLRGAGTDTQYF
clone size: many
V gene: TRBV20-1
D gene: .
J gene: TRBJ2-3

CDR3 DNA: TGTGCCAGCAGCCAAGATGCAGCTCCAAGGGAGACCCAGTACTTC
CDR3 protein: CASSQDAAPRETQYF
clone size: few
V gene: TRBV3-1
D gene: .
J gene: TRBJ2-5

CDR3 DNA: TGTGCCAGCAGTTCCTTGGCGGCCTATGGCTACACCTTC
CDR3 protein: CASSSLAAYGYTF
clone size: many
V gene: TRBV6-1
D gene: .
J gene: TRBJ1-2

CDR3 DNA: TGTGCCAGCAGCCAGGTAACGGGGAGAGTTCAAGAGACCCAGTACTTC
CDR3 protein: CASSQVTGRVQETQYF
clone size: .
V gene: TRBV3-1
D gene: .
J gene: TRBJ2-5

CDR3 DNA: TGCAGTGCCGTTATGGCGACAGGGGGCGGAAACACCATATATTTT
CDR3 protein: CSAVMATGGGNTIYF
clone size: many
V gene: TRBV20-1
D gene: TRBD1
J gene: TRBJ1-3

CDR3 DNA: TGTGCCACGGCCCAGGAGTACCAAGAGACCCAGTACTTC
CDR3 protein: CATAQEYQETQYF
clone size: few
V gene: TRBV7-3
D gene: .
J gene: TRBJ2-5

CDR3 DNA: TGTGCCAGCAGTTACTCTACCAGAACTGAAGCTTTCTTT
CDR3 protein: CASSYSTRTEAFF
clone size: many
V gene: TRBV6-5
D gene: .
J gene: TRBJ1-1

CDR3 DNA: TGTGCCAGCAGCCGCGGACAGGGGGACAATGGCTACACCTTC
CDR3 protein: CASSRGQGDNGYTF
clone size: many
V gene: TRBV12-3/TRBV12-4
D gene: TRBD1
J gene: TRBJ1-2

CDR3 DNA: TGTGCCAGTACCACGGGACTAGCGAGAGATACGCAGTATTTT
CDR3 protein: CASTTGLARDTQYF
clone size: many
V gene: TRBV19
D gene: TRBD2
J gene: TRBJ2-3

CDR3 DNA: TGTGCCAGTAGTATAGAGGGTACCACGGGTCAGCCCCAGCATTTT
CDR3 protein: CASSIEGTTGQPQHF
clone size: few
V gene: TRBV19
D gene: .
J gene: TRBJ1-5

CDR3 DNA: TGCGCCAGCAGCCAAGTAAGTCCGATGGGGACTAGCGGGAGGGCCGTCTACGAGCAGTACTTC
CDR3 protein: CASSQVSPMGTSGRAVYEQYF
clone size: many
V gene: TRBV4-1
D gene: TRBD2
J gene: TRBJ2-7

CDR3 DNA: TGCAGTGCTGGACTAGCGGGGGGTTTGGAGACCCAGTACTTC
CDR3 protein: CSAGLAGGLETQYF
clone size: .
V gene: TRBV20-1
D gene: TRBD2
J gene: TRBJ2-5